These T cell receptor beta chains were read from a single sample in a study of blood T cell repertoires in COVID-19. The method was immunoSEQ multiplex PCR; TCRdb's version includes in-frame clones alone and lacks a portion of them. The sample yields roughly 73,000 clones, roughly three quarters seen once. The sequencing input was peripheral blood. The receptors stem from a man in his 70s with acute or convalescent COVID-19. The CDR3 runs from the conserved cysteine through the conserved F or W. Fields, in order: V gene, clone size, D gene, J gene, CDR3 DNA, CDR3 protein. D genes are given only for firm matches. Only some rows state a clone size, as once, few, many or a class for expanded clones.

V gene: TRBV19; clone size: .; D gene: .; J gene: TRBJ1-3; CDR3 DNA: TGTGCCACCAGGATCGACGCGAGCTCTGGAAACACCATATATTTT; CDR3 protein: CATRIDASSGNTIYF
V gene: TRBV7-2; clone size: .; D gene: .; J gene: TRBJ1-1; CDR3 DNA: TGTGCCAGCAGCTTGGCGGTCAGGGTTGAGGCTTTCTTT; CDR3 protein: CASSLAVRVEAFF
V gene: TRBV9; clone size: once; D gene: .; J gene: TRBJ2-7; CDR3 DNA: TGTGCCAGCAGCGTAGGGGACAACACCTACGAGCAGTACTTC; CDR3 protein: CASSVGDNTYEQYF
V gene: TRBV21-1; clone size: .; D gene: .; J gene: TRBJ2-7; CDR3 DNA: TGTGCCAGCAGCAAAGGGTCCTTAGCCCGGGCGGGAGATGGCGAGCAGTACTTC; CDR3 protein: CASSKGSLARAGDGEQYF
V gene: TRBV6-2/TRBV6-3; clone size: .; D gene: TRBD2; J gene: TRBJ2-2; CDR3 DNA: TGTGCCAGCAGTTACAGCGGGAGGTTCATCGGGGAGCTGTTTTTT; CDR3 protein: CASSYSGRFIGELFF
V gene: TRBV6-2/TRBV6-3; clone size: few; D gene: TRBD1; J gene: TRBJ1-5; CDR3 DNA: TGTGCCAGCAGTCGAGGCCCGGGACAGGCCCATCAGCCCCAGCATTTT; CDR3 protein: CASSRGPGQAHQPQHF
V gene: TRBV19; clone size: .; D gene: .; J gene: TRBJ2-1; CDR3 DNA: TGTGCCAGTAGTGCTTTTTCGGGTGGATCCTACAATGAGCAGTTCTTC; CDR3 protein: CASSAFSGGSYNEQFF
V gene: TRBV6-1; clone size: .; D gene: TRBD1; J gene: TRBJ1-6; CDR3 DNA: TGTGCCAGCAGTGAAAGGGAGGGGACCGGGACAGGGAGATCACCCCTCCACTTT; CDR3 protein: CASSEREGTGTGRSPLHF
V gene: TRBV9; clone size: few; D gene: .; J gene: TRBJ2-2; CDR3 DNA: TGTGCCAGCAGCGTAGGGCCCTTCGGAGGCGGGGAGCTGTTTTTT; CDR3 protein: CASSVGPFGGGELFF
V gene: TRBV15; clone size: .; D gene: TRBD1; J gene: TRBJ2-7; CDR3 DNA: TGTGCCACCAGCGGCCAGAGGGGACAGGGGTACGAGCAGTACTTC; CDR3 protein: CATSGQRGQGYEQYF
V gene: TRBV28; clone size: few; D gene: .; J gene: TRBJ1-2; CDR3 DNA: TGTGCCAGCACCCCAGGACAGCTCAACTATGGCTACACCTTC; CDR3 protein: CASTPGQLNYGYTF
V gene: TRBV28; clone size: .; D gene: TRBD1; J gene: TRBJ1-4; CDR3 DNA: TGTGCCAGCACTTCCCGGGACAGGGTTGAAAAACTGTTTTTT; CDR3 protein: CASTSRDRVEKLFF
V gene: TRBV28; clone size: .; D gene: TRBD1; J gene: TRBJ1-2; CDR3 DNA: TGTGCCAGCAGTCCCGGACAGGATTATGGCTACACCTTC; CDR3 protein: CASSPGQDYGYTF
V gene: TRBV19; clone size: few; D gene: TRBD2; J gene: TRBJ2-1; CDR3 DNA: TGTGCCAGTAGTATAGTGAGGACTAGCGGTTACAATGAGCAGTTCTTC; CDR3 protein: CASSIVRTSGYNEQFF
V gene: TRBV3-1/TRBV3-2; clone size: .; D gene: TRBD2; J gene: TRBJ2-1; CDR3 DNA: TGTGCCAGCAGCCAAGACGAAGGACTAGCGGGAGTGTTTACCTACAATGAGCAGTTCTTC; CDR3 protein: CASSQDEGLAGVFTYNEQFF